This TCR beta chain came from a study of blood T cell repertoires in COVID-19. Study information: Material from acute and convalescent COVID-19 was sourced from the United States, Italy and Spain. PBMCs, B-cell-depleted T cells, or T cells provided the cDNA or gDNA that made up the material.

This clone was picked up one time. CDR1 MGHRA and CDR2 YSYEKL come from the germline V gene. This CDR3 comprises 19 residues. Trimming took off 0 bases at V and 4 bases at J, with 21 bases between the two ends. As handled by the study authors: The assay estimated nucleated cells by amplifying reference gene primers. Sequencing used immunoSEQ multiplex PCR; TCRdb keeps in-frame clones, though not all of them. V and J calls and clone size come straight from that table; D and trimming were deduced from the DNA. The sample holds about 670,000 clones, about 87% seen once. The specimen sequenced was peripheral blood. V gene TRBV4-1 combines with J gene TRBJ1-4; D remains unclear. This clonotype originated in a young woman with acute or convalescent COVID-19. The DNA of the CDR3 is TGCGCCAGCAGCCAAGATTTGACCAGATCACGACCGGGTAATGAAAAACTGTTTTTT. It is translated as CASSQDLTRSRPGNEKLFF.